This T cell receptor beta chain was recovered during a study of regulatory T cells in long-lasting Graves disease. To make TCR beta libraries, researchers used iRepertoire HTBI primers and Arm-PCR of CDR3 regions. TCRdb re-derived calls from the multiplex PCR reads in MiXCR, one entry per CDR3 protein. Of roughly 560,000 distinct CDR3 sequences in the sample, around 11% were seen once. Time point: newly diagnosed GD, antithyroid drugs for less than 3 months. The TCR library was made from RNA extracted from PBMCs. This clonotype was counted at least ten times. The CDR3 contains 18 residues. V dropped 2 bases and J dropped 0 bases, with 16 bases sitting between them. Germline CDR1 and CDR2: MDHEN and SYDVKM. These data were likewise used in another study, on T cells in Graves' hyperthyroidism and ophthalmopathy.

Specimen: peripheral blood mononuclear cells (PBMCs), collected at new diagnosis, from a patient treated with antithyroid drugs. The chain uses TRBV28 and TRBJ2-2; perhaps TRBD1 as D (6 bases). The source is a woman in her 30s with Graves disease. CDR3 bases: TGTGCCAGCAGTTTACCCCGGCTTGGGACACCGAACACCGGGGAGCTGTTTTTT. Protein product: CASSLPRLGTPNTGELFF.